These 27 T cell receptor beta chains came from one sample sequenced in a study of OX40 agonist ivuxolimab in advanced cancers. The method was immunoSEQ multiplex PCR; TCRdb's version includes in-frame clones alone and lacks a portion of them. The profile shows roughly 58,000 clones, 84% of them singletons. Here the sequenced sample was CD4+ or CD8+ T cells sorted from blood, taken in a trial of the OX40 agonist ivuxolimab. The receptors were sampled from an adult with an advanced solid tumor such as melanoma, head and neck, liver or kidney cancer.

The chain links TRBV30 to TRBJ2-7; TRBD1 matches 9 bases. From germline, CDR1 is GTSNPN and CDR2 SVGIG (reference sequence). Trimming removed 2 bases from V and 4 bases from J; junction bases left unmatched: 6. The CDR3 has 14 residues. CDR3 region: CAWSTGTGSYEQYF. CDR3 DNA: TGTGCCTGGAGTACAGGGACAGGGTCTTACGAGCAGTACTTC.

This clone was recorded once. The chain is built from TRBV7-2 and TRBJ2-3; a weak D match, TRBD1 (6 bases). Trimming pared 5 bases from V and 3 bases from J, leaving 12 bases between. From germline, CDR1 is SGHTA and CDR2 FQGNSA. CDR3 length: 14 amino acids. CDR3: CASSPRTETDTQYF. The CDR3 region has the DNA TGTGCCAGCAGCCCCCGGACAGAAACAGATACGCAGTATTTT.

This clone is medium-sized by share. J is TRBJ2-2 and V is TRBV7-9; no firm D call. Germline V gene sequence: CDR1 SEHNR, CDR2 FQNEAQ (reference sequence). CDR3 length: 14 residues. V was cut by 5 bases and J by 7 bases, with 14 bases left in between. The CDR3 bases are TGTGCCAGCAGCCCCAGTCTCGTAAGCGGGGAGCTGTTTTTT. Its translation is CASSPSLVSGELFF.

This rearrangement joins TRBV7-2 to TRBJ2-7, with 9 bases identical to TRBD1. In germline, CDR1 is SGHTA, CDR2 FQGNSA. V was pared by 1 base and J by 7 bases, with 8 bases of the junction left unmatched. The length of the CDR3 is 15 residues. For the CDR3, the DNA is TGTGCCAGCAGCTTAGATGGACAGGGGTTGCAGGAGCAGTACTTC. Translation: CASSLDGQGLQEQYF.

The chain employs TRBV19 and TRBJ2-7, with D perhaps given as TRBD1 or TRBD2 (5 bases each). The CDR3 length is 14 residues. V gave up 5 bases and J gave up 7 bases, with 18 bases separating them. CDR1 and CDR2 from the germline V gene are LNHDA and SQIVND (reference sequence). The CDR3 DNA is TGTGCCAGTAGTCACGGGACCACAGACTGGGAGCAGTACTTC. This encodes CASSHGTTDWEQYF.

This clone occurred once. This chain connects TRBV11-2 to TRBJ2-3, with D possibly being TRBD2 (5 bases). The length of the CDR3 is 14 residues. The germline CDR1 and CDR2 sequences are SGHAT and FQNNGV. Trimming left V 7 bases short and J 2 bases short, with 13 bases between. CDR3 DNA: TGTGCCAGCAAACCTGGGAGAAACACAGATACGCAGTATTTT. Translating it yields CASKPGRNTDTQYF.

V gene TRBV2 combines with J gene TRBJ2-5; a weak D match, TRBD2 (7 bases). This CDR3 is 15 amino acids long. Germline-derived CDR1 and CDR2 are SNHLY and FYNNEI. Trimming removed 3 bases from V and 2 bases from J, with 13 bases in between. The CDR3 bases are TGTGCCAGCAGTGATTGGGGGGGCCATCAAGAGACCCAGTACTTC. The encoded protein is CASSDWGGHQETQYF.

CDR3 in amino acids: CASSVDGASTDTQYF. DNA for the CDR3: TGTGCCAGCAGCGTCGACGGTGCTAGCACAGATACGCAGTATTTT. The chain has TRBV7-9 and TRBJ2-3; D gene unclear. This CDR3 contains 15 residues. Germline V gives CDR1 SEHNR, CDR2 FQNEAQ (reference sequence). Trimming cost V 5 bases and J 0 bases, with 12 bases left between them.

J is TRBJ2-7 and V is TRBV5-6; the D gene is possibly TRBD1 (5 bases). The CDR3 runs to 14 residues. Germline V gene sequence: CDR1 SGHDT, CDR2 YYEEEE. V lost 1 base, J lost 5 bases, and 13 bases lay in between. CDR3 nucleotide sequence: TGTGCCAGCAGCTTGTGGGCAGGGTTAAACGAGCAGTACTTC. This gives the protein CASSLWAGLNEQYF.

The chain couples TRBV28 to TRBJ1-2; a possible D gene is TRBD1 (5 bases). There are 13 residues in the CDR3. Looked up from germline, CDR1 is MDHEN and CDR2 is SYDVKM. The V gene lost 5 bases and the J gene lost 5 bases, with 12 bases spanning the gap. CDR3 DNA: TGTGCCAGCAGTACCCCTCGGGGGTATGGCTACACCTTC. Its protein product is CASSTPRGYGYTF.

The chain carries TRBV4-3 and TRBJ1-4; D perhaps matches TRBD1 (5 bases). Germline V CDR1 and CDR2: LGHNA, YSLEER. Deletions cut 4 bases from V and 6 bases from J, with 15 bases between. The CDR3 has 15 amino acids. This chain's CDR3 is CASSLGGGAHEKLFF. The CDR3 DNA follows: TGCGCCAGCAGCCTCGGGGGAGGCGCGCATGAAAAACTGTTTTTT.

The CDR3 DNA follows: TGTGCCAGCAGTTCAAACAGGGGGGAATACGAGCAGTACTTC. Protein sequence: CASSSNRGEYEQYF. The chain employs TRBV27 and TRBJ2-7, with TRBD1 matching 8 bases. The CDR3 totals 14 residues. Germline loops: CDR1 MNHEY, CDR2 SMNVEV (reference sequence). V shed 4 bases and J 4 bases; nucleotides not matched to a gene: 6.

The rearrangement joins TRBV5-4 to TRBJ1-6, with unresolved D. The germline CDR1 and CDR2 sequences are SGHNT and YYREEE (reference sequence). V lost 3 bases to trimming and J lost 7 bases, with 8 bases between them. The CDR3 has 13 amino acids. CDR3 sequence (DNA): TGTGCCAGCAGCTCTGGAAAAAATTCACCCCTCCACTTT. Amino acids: CASSSGKNSPLHF.

The gene calls are TRBV7-9 and TRBJ2-7, with D hard to call. CDR1 SEHNR and CDR2 FQNEAQ come from the germline V gene (reference sequence). The CDR3 totals 14 residues. The V and J ends lost 3 bases and 5 bases respectively, with 14 bases between them. The DNA for the CDR3 is TGTGCCAGCAGCTTTGTTGTCGGGCCCGACGAGCAGTACTTC. Its translation is CASSFVVGPDEQYF.

This clone has a single count. This sequence joins TRBV4-3 and TRBJ1-2; D remains unclear. V was trimmed by 1 base and J by 8 bases, leaving 11 bases between them. This CDR3 spans 13 amino acids. Germline V gene sequence: CDR1 LGHNA, CDR2 YSLEER. CDR3 amino acids: CASSQALRLGYTF. CDR3 nucleotide sequence: TGCGCCAGCAGCCAAGCCCTGCGTCTAGGCTACACCTTC.

This rearrangement joins TRBV6-1 to TRBJ2-5; TRBD2 is a possible D gene (5 bases). V was cut by 5 bases and J by 3 bases, with 16 bases left in between. The length of the CDR3 is 15 residues. CDR1 is MNHNS, CDR2 SASEGT, per germline. The CDR3 DNA reads TGTGCCAGCAGTTCACTAGGGTATAGTGAAGAGACCCAGTACTTC. It is translated as CASSSLGYSEETQYF.

The chain has TRBV1 and TRBJ2-7; whether TRBD1, the table's D call, matches the DNA was not checked. TRBV1 is given as a pseudogene. This CDR3 contains 16 residues. CDR3 protein: CTSSQDLRGREYEQYF. CDR3 nucleotides: TGCACCAGCAGCCAAGATCTTAGGGGCAGAGAGTACGAGCAGTACTTC.

This rearrangement joins TRBV4-1 to TRBJ2-1; no clear D. This CDR3 comprises 16 residues. Germline CDR1 MGHRA, CDR2 YSYEKL. Trimming shortened V by 1 base and J by 2 bases, and 12 bases separated the two germline ends. The CDR3 spells CASSQGLSDPYNEQFF. The CDR3 bases are TGCGCCAGCAGCCAAGGCCTCAGCGATCCCTACAATGAGCAGTTCTTC.

The rearrangement uses TRBV4-2 and TRBJ2-1, with TRBD1 matching 7 bases. J was trimmed by 12 bases and V by 3 bases; bases with no gene match: 14. CDR3 length: 15 amino acids. Germline CDR1 reads LGHNA; CDR2 reads YNFKEQ. The DNA for the CDR3 is TGTGCCAGCAGCCAGGGGAGAGGGGATCAGGGGGTGCAGTTCTTC. Its protein is CASSQGRGDQGVQFF.

The V and J genes are TRBV19 and TRBJ1-1; D might be TRBD1 (5 bases). The germline V and J ends were trimmed by 1 base and 0 bases, with 12 bases remaining between them. There are 16 residues in the CDR3. In germline, CDR1 is LNHDA, CDR2 SQIVND (reference sequence). CDR3 coding DNA: TGTGCCAGTAGTATAGGGAGGGGTATCCTGAACACTGAAGCTTTCTTT. Translation: CASSIGRGILNTEAFF.

In this sample, this clone turned up once. This chain links TRBV14 with TRBJ2-1, with D maybe TRBD2 (6 bases). The CDR3 has 13 amino acids. Germline V gene data show CDR1 as SGHDN and CDR2 as FVKESK. Between the trimmed V and J ends, which lost 1 base and 13 bases, there was a span of 14 bases. CDR3 residues: CASSQGRPGLQFF. DNA for the CDR3: TGTGCCAGCAGCCAAGGGCGTCCGGGACTTCAGTTCTTC.

The chain has TRBV11-2 and TRBJ2-6; D gene uncertain. CDR3 length: 14 amino acids. Per germline, CDR1 SGHAT and CDR2 FQNNGV. V was pared by 5 bases and J by 0 bases, with 5 bases between. The CDR3 protein is CASSPFSGANVLTF. The CDR3, as DNA: TGTGCCAGCAGCCCATTCTCTGGGGCCAACGTCCTGACTTTC.

The rearrangement links TRBV21-1 to TRBJ2-1; TRBD2, the table's D call, lacks a check against the DNA. TRBV21-1 is an annotated pseudogene. The CDR3 runs to 12 residues. The DNA of the CDR3 is TGTGCCAGCACCAAAAGCCACAATGAGCAGTTCTTC. Its protein product is CASTKSHNEQFF.

The chain combines TRBV30 with TRBJ2-4, with D maybe TRBD2 (6 bases). The germline CDR1 and CDR2 sequences are GTSNPN and SVGIG (reference sequence). This CDR3 is 16 amino acids long. Trimming stripped 2 bases from V and 0 bases from J, with 14 bases between. CDR3 DNA: TGTGCCTGGAGTAGTCCGGGACTTTTAGCCAAAAACATTCAGTACTTC. Its protein product is CAWSSPGLLAKNIQYF.

The chain employs TRBV7-9 and TRBJ1-6; D not certain. CDR3 length: 14 amino acids. V was shortened by 5 bases and J by 7 bases, with 12 bases between the two germline ends. Germline values: CDR1 SEHNR, CDR2 FQNEAQ (reference sequence). The CDR3 sequence is CASSRSQSNSPLHF. The CDR3 DNA is TGTGCCAGCAGCCGCAGTCAATCCAATTCACCCCTCCACTTT.

V gene TRBV12-1 combines with J gene TRBJ2-7; the table's D call of TRBD2 was not tested on the DNA. TRBV12-1 counts as a pseudogene. The CDR3 length is 15 residues. The CDR3 reads CASSFAPGGHYEQYF. The CDR3 DNA follows: TGTGCCAGCAGCTTTGCGCCGGGAGGCCACTACGAGCAGTACTTC.

The CDR3, as DNA: TGTGCCAGCAGCTTAGGCGGGGCCACTCAAGAGACCCAGTACTTC. Protein product: CASSLGGATQETQYF. V usage is TRBV7-2 and J usage is TRBJ2-5; D is perhaps TRBD2 (6 bases). The CDR3 runs to 15 residues. The V end was cut by 1 base, the J end by 2 bases, with 11 bases between. The germline V gene has CDR1 SGHTA and CDR2 FQGNSA.